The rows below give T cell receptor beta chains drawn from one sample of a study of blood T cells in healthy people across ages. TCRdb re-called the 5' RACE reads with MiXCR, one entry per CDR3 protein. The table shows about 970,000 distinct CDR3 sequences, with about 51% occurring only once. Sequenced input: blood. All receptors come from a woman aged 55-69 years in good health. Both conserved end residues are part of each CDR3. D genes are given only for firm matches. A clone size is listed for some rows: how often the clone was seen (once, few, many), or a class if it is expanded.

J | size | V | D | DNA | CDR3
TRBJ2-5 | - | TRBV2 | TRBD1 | TGTGCCAGCAGCCTTCCGGGACAGGGTTTGGAGACCCAGTACTTC | CASSLPGQGLETQYF
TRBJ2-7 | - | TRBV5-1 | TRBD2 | TGCGCCAGCGGGGAGGGCAGCTCCTACGAGCAGTACTTC | CASGEGSSYEQYF
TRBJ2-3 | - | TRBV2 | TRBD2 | TGTGCCAGCAGTGACAGACTAGCGGGAGAATCGATCATTAGCACAGATACGCAGTATTTT | CASSDRLAGESIISTDTQYF
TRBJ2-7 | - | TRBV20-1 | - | TGCAGTGCTAGAGATACCGGGAGATCATACGAGCAGTACTTC | CSARDTGRSYEQYF
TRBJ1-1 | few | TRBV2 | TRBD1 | TGTGCGGGAGAAGTAGGGGGCGTGAACACTGAAGCTTTCTTT | CAGEVGGVNTEAFF
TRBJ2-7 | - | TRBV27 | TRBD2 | TGTGCCAGCAGTTGGGATAGCGGGAACTACGAGCAGTACTTC | CASSWDSGNYEQYF
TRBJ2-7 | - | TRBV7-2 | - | TGTGCCAGCAGCTTAGGAATACTCGAGTACGAGCAGTACTTC | CASSLGILEYEQYF
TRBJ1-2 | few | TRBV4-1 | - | TGCGCCAGCAGCCAAGACGAATCCCAGGCTTTCGCCTACACCTTC | CASSQDESQAFAYTF
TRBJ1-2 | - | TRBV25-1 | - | TGTGCCAGCAGTGGTTTCTATGGCTACACCTTC | CASSGFYGYTF
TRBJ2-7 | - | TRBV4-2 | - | TGTGCCAGCAGCCTCGAGACAGACTCCTACGAGCAGTACTTC | CASSLETDSYEQYF
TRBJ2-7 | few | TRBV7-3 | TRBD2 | TGTGCCAGCAGCCCCTGCCCCAGCGGGAGGGCCTACGAGCAGTACTTC | CASSPCPSGRAYEQYF
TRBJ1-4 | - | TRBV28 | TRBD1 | TGTGCCAGCAGCAAGGACAGGGTTAATCGTGAAAAACTGTTTTTT | CASSKDRVNREKLFF
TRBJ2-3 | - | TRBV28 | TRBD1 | TGTGCCAGCGGCCTGACAGGGGGAACAGATACGCAGTATTTT | CASGLTGGTDTQYF
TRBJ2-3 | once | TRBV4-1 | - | TGCGCCAGCCGCCAAGACGGCCGGGGCCTTAATACGCAGTATTTT | CASRQDGRGLNTQYF
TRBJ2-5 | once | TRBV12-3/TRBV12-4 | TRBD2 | TGTGCCAGCAGTTTGCCCGGGACTAGAGGGTACTTC | CASSLPGTRGYF
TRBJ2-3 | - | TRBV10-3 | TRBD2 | TGTGCCATCAGTGAGTCGAGTGGGACTAGGGTCACAGATACGCAGTATTTT | CAISESSGTRVTDTQYF
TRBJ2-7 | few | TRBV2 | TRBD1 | TGTGCCAGCAAATATCGGGACAGGGCTTCCACCGAGCAGTACTTC | CASKYRDRASTEQYF
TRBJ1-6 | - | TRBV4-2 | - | TGTGCCAGCAGCCAAGATCCCCGGAATTCACCCCTCCACTTT | CASSQDPRNSPLHF
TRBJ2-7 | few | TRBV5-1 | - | TGCGCCAGCAGCGACAACTCCGGGACGGCGTACTACGAGCAGTACTTC | CASSDNSGTAYYEQYF
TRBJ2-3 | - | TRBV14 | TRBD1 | TGTGCCAGCAGCCCGGCGGGGACAGGGGCAATAGATACGCAGTATTTT | CASSPAGTGAIDTQYF
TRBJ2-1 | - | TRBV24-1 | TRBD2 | TGTGCCACCAGTGATCCCCAAAAAGCGGGAGGGGAGCAGTTCTTC | CATSDPQKAGGEQFF
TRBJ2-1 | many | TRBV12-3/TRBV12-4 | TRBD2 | TGTGCCAGCAGACATCCTAGCGGGAGGGCCCGTGGTATTTATGAGCAGTTCTTC | CASRHPSGRARGIYEQFF
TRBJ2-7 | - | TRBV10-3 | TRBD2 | TGTGCCATCAGTGAAACTAGCGGGGGAACCTACGAGCAGTACTTC | CAISETSGGTYEQYF